A selection of T cell receptor beta chains follows, all from one sample in a study of blood T cell repertoires in COVID-19. Sequencing was performed with immunoSEQ multiplex PCR; in TCRdb, only in-frame clones are kept and a portion is missing. The data show more than 200,000 clones, around 86% seen once. The sample was PBMCs or T cells enriched from blood (not recorded which). These receptors were collected from a man younger than 45 in a cohort exposed to, infected with or recovered from COVID-19 (not recorded which). The CDR3 runs from the conserved cysteine through the conserved F or W. The D gene is left open where the match is weak. Not every row has a clone size; where given, it reads once, few, many or a size class.

v_gene: TRBV11-2
d_gene: NA
abundance: NA
j_gene: TRBJ1-1
CDR3aa: CASSLVGPGRPRTEAFF

v_gene: TRBV21-1
d_gene: NA
abundance: few
j_gene: TRBJ2-1
CDR3aa: CASSTNIGTGHDNEQFF

v_gene: TRBV27
d_gene: TRBD1
abundance: NA
j_gene: TRBJ1-2
CDR3aa: CASSNTPGQGAIYGYTF

v_gene: TRBV19
d_gene: TRBD1
abundance: NA
j_gene: TRBJ2-1
CDR3aa: CASSRPRGNEQFF

v_gene: TRBV28
d_gene: NA
abundance: NA
j_gene: TRBJ2-7
CDR3aa: CASSATSGWYF

v_gene: TRBV5-5
d_gene: NA
abundance: NA
j_gene: TRBJ1-3
CDR3aa: CASSFRQVFSSGNTIYF

v_gene: TRBV11-3
d_gene: TRBD2
abundance: NA
j_gene: TRBJ2-1
CDR3aa: CASSPSFGGSGYEQFF

v_gene: TRBV5-6
d_gene: TRBD1
abundance: NA
j_gene: TRBJ1-6
CDR3aa: CASSPRRDRPNSPLHF

v_gene: TRBV9
d_gene: NA
abundance: NA
j_gene: TRBJ1-2
CDR3aa: CASSVGQSGEWIGYTF

v_gene: TRBV28
d_gene: NA
abundance: NA
j_gene: TRBJ1-3
CDR3aa: CASGLGPRVGGNTIYF

v_gene: TRBV5-4
d_gene: TRBD1
abundance: NA
j_gene: TRBJ1-1
CDR3aa: CASSSGQGTNTEAFF

v_gene: TRBV19
d_gene: TRBD1
abundance: NA
j_gene: TRBJ2-5
CDR3aa: CASSTGTGDFETQYF

v_gene: TRBV6-2/TRBV6-3
d_gene: NA
abundance: NA
j_gene: TRBJ2-5
CDR3aa: CASSRGLGIQETQYF

v_gene: TRBV5-1
d_gene: TRBD1
abundance: NA
j_gene: TRBJ2-7
CDR3aa: CASSYTQGQLYEQYF

v_gene: TRBV3-1/TRBV3-2
d_gene: NA
abundance: NA
j_gene: TRBJ2-7
CDR3aa: CASSQAFPGAEYEQYF

v_gene: TRBV25-1
d_gene: NA
abundance: NA
j_gene: TRBJ1-2
CDR3aa: CASSEIEDLANYGYTF

v_gene: TRBV29-1
d_gene: TRBD1
abundance: NA
j_gene: TRBJ1-2
CDR3aa: CSVELGDSHYGYTF